This T cell receptor beta chain was captured in a study of CD8 T cells in ankylosing spondylitis. Germline CDR1 DFQATT, CDR2 SNEGSKA (reference sequence). The CDR3 has 13 residues. The V and J ends lost 3 bases and 0 bases respectively, with 6 bases between them. MiXCR was run by TCRdb on the 5' RACE reads, yielding one entry per CDR3 protein. The sample shows some 400,000 distinct CDR3 sequences, more than 20% of them seen only once. There are many counts of this clonotype. The antigen remains undetermined. Study-wide points: Within ankylosing spondylitis blood, a TCR beta motif made up of roughly eight highly homologous variants appeared to be characteristic.

This sequence was found in a male donor with ankylosing spondylitis. The V call is TRBV20-1, the J call TRBJ2-1, with a weak D call TRBD2 (5 bases). The specimen sequenced was blood, either unsorted or a sorted T cell fraction (not recorded which). CDR3 in DNA: TGCAGTGCTAGCGGGATCTCCTACAATGAGCAGTTCTTC. Its protein product is CSASGISYNEQFF.